This entry features one T cell receptor (beta chain) sequence. Its cognate antigen is unknown. This entry belongs to a study of response to subunit inactivated influenza vaccine. General observations from the study: The authors offered the suggestion that each seasonal influenza vaccination recruits few new T cells.

TCRdb recomputed calls from the RT-PCR reads with MiXCR, one row per CDR3 protein. In the table there are 650,000 or so distinct CDR3 sequences, 14% of which are singletons. The germline CDR1 and CDR2 sequences are LNHDA and SQIVND (reference sequence). This CDR3 is built from 14 residues. Trimming cost V 3 bases and J 6 bases, with 12 bases left between them. This chain uses TRBV19 with TRBJ1-5, with D unresolved. The origin of this receptor is a man aged 45-60 years who received an inactivated influenza vaccine. Sequenced material: PBMCs from blood, taken around 15 days before vaccination. The CDR3 DNA reads TGTGCCAGTAGTATTTCGGGGTTATCTCAGCCCCAGCATTTT. It yields the protein CASSISGLSQPQHF.